This T cell receptor beta chain is from a study of OX40 agonist ivuxolimab in advanced cancers. Study-wide background: Patients were dosed with the agonistic anti-OX40 (CD134) antibody ivuxolimab.

Trimming removed 5 bases from V and 5 bases from J; junction bases left unmatched: 14. CDR1 and CDR2 from the germline V gene are SGHNT and YENEEA. The CDR3 contains 16 residues. Libraries were prepared by immunoSEQ multiplex PCR; TCRdb keeps only in-frame clonotypes and omits some of them. The data contain about 30,000 clones, 90% of them singletons. Autoimmune disease history or systemic immunosuppression meant exclusion. Drawing of blood for sampling happened at baseline, at cycle 4 day 1, and at cycle 7 day 1. This clone was observed a single time. The sample in question was CD4+ or CD8+ T cells sorted from blood, obtained in a trial of the OX40 agonist ivuxolimab. The receptor was derived from an adult with an advanced solid tumor such as melanoma, head and neck, liver or kidney cancer. The V call is TRBV11-3, the J call TRBJ2-7, with 8 bases lining up with TRBD1. This chain's CDR3 is CASSTNPQAGGDEQYF. DNA of the CDR3: TGTGCCAGCAGCACCAATCCACAGGCAGGGGGCGACGAGCAGTACTTC.